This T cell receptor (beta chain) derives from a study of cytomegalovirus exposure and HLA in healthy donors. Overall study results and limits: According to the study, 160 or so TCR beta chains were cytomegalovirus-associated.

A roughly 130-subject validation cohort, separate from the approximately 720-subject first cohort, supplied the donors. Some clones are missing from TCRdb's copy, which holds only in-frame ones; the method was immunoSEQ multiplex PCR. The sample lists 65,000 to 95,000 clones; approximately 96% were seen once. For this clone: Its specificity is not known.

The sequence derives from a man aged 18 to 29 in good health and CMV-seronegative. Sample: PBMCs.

The CDR3: CASSLEETAYGYTF. DNA for the CDR3: TGTGCCAGCAGCTTAGAGGAGACGGCTTATGGCTACACCTTC. The chain combines TRBV7-2 with TRBJ1-2; D unresolved. Trimming removed 1 base at V and 5 bases at J, with 11 bases between. This CDR3 has 14 residues. Germline loops: CDR1 SGHTA, CDR2 FQGNSA. Complete variable domain (other parts from reference TRBV7-2 and TRBJ1-2): GAGVSQSPSNKVTEKGKDVELRCDPISGHTALYWYRQSLGQGLEFLIYFQGNSAPDKSGLPSDRFSAERTGGSVSTLTIQRTQQEDSAVYLCASSLEETAYGYTFGSGTRLTVV.